What follows are 27 T cell receptor beta chains derived from one specimen sequenced in a study of T cells after yellow fever vaccination. TCRdb redid the calling of the 5' RACE reads with MiXCR, one entry per CDR3 protein. Among 240,000 or so distinct CDR3 sequences, less than 9% were seen once, and the ten largest hold over 0.65%. This sample comprised CD4+ T cells sorted from PBMCs, obtained 15 days after the yellow fever booster vaccination. These receptors originate from a man in his thirties or forties who received the YFV17D yellow fever vaccine.

V is TRBV15 and J is TRBJ2-6; 8 bases fit TRBD1. The CDR3 loop spans 16 amino acids. J lost 2 bases, V lost 2 bases, and 2 bases had no gene match. The germline V gene encodes CDR1 LNHNV and CDR2 YYDKDF (reference sequence). The chain's CDR3 is CATSRQTGAGANVLTF. In DNA form, the CDR3 reads TGTGCCACCAGCAGACAGACAGGGGCTGGGGCCAACGTCCTGACTTTC. The full variable domain, its missing parts supplied by reference TRBV15 and TRBJ2-6, is DAMVIQNPRYQVTQFGKPVTLSCSQTLNHNVMYWYQQKSSQAPKLLFHYYDKDFNNEADTPDNFQSRRPNTSFCFLDIRSPGLGDTAMYLCATSRQTGAGANVLTFGAGSRLTVL.

The chain uses TRBV27 and TRBJ2-1; 11 nucleotides line up with TRBD2. Unmatched junction bases numbered 7, after V lost 6 bases and J lost 9 bases. Germline loops: CDR1 MNHEY, CDR2 SMNVEV (reference sequence). The CDR3 is made up of 14 amino acids. The CDR3 nucleotides read TGTGCCAGCAGGATGGGCCTAGCGGGAGGTGAGCAGTTCTTC. It encodes CASRMGLAGGEQFF.

V and J are TRBV30 and TRBJ1-2, with 7 bases lining up with TRBD1. V shed 2 bases, J shed 1 base, and the junction held 4 bases outside the gene matches. The CDR3 length is 14 residues. The germline V gene encodes CDR1 GTSNPN and CDR2 SVGIG (reference sequence). CDR3 nucleotides: TGTGCCTGGAGTCCTCACAGGGGTAACTATGGCTACACCTTC. Its translation: CAWSPHRGNYGYTF.

Comment on this clonotype: The junction differs from germline at one of its ends, possibly a read error. The chain couples TRBV10-3 to TRBJ2-7, with D uncertain. The CDR3 spans 14 residues. The V gene's germline CDR1 is ENHRY and CDR2 SYGVKD. CDR3 residues: CATSGSVATYEQYF. The CDR3 DNA sequence: TGTGCCACCAGTGGGTCAGTTGCAACCTACGAGCAGTACTTC.

This clonotype came up many times. CDR3 sequence: CASSPIGTANSGANVLTF. The CDR3 bases are TGTGCCAGCAGCCCTATCGGGACAGCCAACTCTGGGGCCAACGTCCTGACTTTC. V usage is TRBV7-3 and J usage is TRBJ2-6, with 7 bases identical to TRBD1. CDR3 length: 18 residues. From germline, CDR1 is SGHTA and CDR2 FQGTGA. Trimming cost V 5 bases and J 0 bases; bases outside gene matches: 10.

This clonotype has a count of ten or more. The chain couples TRBV5-1 to TRBJ2-3, with TRBD1 matching over 7 bases. The CDR3 is 14 amino acids. V lost 5 bases and J lost 3; bases outside the gene matches: 6. The V gene's germline CDR1 is SGHRS and CDR2 YFSETQ. CDR3 loop: CASSPDRVTDTQYF. The CDR3 DNA reads as TGCGCCAGCAGTCCCGACAGGGTTACAGATACGCAGTATTTT.

In its sample, this clonotype was seen a few times. The chain recombines TRBV28 with TRBJ2-5; 8 nucleotides line up with TRBD2. Germline trimming cut 2 bases from V and 5 bases from J; bases unmatched to any gene: 7. Germline loops: CDR1 MDHEN, CDR2 SYDVKM. This CDR3 is built from 15 residues. As DNA, the CDR3 is TGTGCCAGCAGTTTAGGCGGGAGGAGTCGGGAGACCCAGTACTTC. Translation gives CASSLGGRSRETQYF.

This clonotype was seen only a few times. The rearrangement uses TRBV20-1 and TRBJ2-1, with D possibly matching TRBD2 (5 bases). CDR3 length equals 9 residues. CDR1 and CDR2 (germline): DFQATT, SNEGSKA (reference sequence). V lost 7 bases and J 9 bases, leaving 7 bases between the germline ends. This chain's CDR3 is CSVTTEQFF. The CDR3, as DNA: TGCAGTGTGACTACTGAGCAGTTCTTC.

The genes are TRBV3-1 and TRBJ1-4, with TRBD1 matching 8 bases. V gave up 4 bases and J gave up 8 bases; unmatched junction bases: 9. Germline V gives CDR1 LGHDT, CDR2 YNNKEL (reference sequence). The CDR3 is 15 residues long. CDR3 nucleotide sequence: TGTGCCAGCAGCCGCGGGGGTTACAGGGGGGAAAAACTGTTTTTT. Residues: CASSRGGYRGEKLFF.

V gene TRBV18 combines with J gene TRBJ2-3; tentatively, D is TRBD2 (5 bases). Germline V gene lookup returns CDR1 KGHSH and CDR2 LQKENI. This CDR3 spans 15 amino acids. V was clipped by 0 bases and J by 5 bases, with 12 bases between them. The CDR3 is CASSPPNIEGDTQYF. The CDR3 DNA is TGTGCCAGCTCACCACCGAACATTGAGGGAGATACGCAGTATTTT.

Many counts were recorded for this clonotype. V is TRBV19 and J is TRBJ2-7; no clear D. The germline V and J ends were trimmed by 3 bases and 0 bases, with 6 bases remaining between them. The germline gives CDR1 LNHDA, CDR2 SQIVND (reference sequence). This CDR3 comprises 13 residues. The CDR3 DNA sequence: TGTGCCAGTAGTATCAAACCCTCCTACGAGCAGTACTTC. It specifies CASSIKPSYEQYF.

This chain links TRBV2 with TRBJ1-1, with 9 bases fitting TRBD1. CDR1 and CDR2 from the germline V gene are SNHLY and FYNNEI. J lost 5 bases, V lost 7 bases, and 8 bases had no gene match. This CDR3 region has 14 residues. CDR3 protein: CASIRDRVKTEAFF. The CDR3 DNA sequence: TGTGCCAGCATACGGGACAGGGTAAAAACTGAAGCTTTCTTT.

The chain couples TRBV2 to TRBJ2-7, with a weak D call TRBD2 (6 bases). Germline lookup yields CDR1 SNHLY and CDR2 FYNNEI. The CDR3 is 14 amino acids. V gave up 6 bases and J gave up 6 bases, with 18 bases separating them. The CDR3 reads CASRGATRASEQYF. In DNA, the CDR3 is TGTGCCAGCAGGGGAGCGACTAGGGCGTCCGAGCAGTACTTC. Full variable domain (rest looked up from reference TRBV2 and TRBJ2-7): EPEVTQTPSHQVTQMGQEVILRCVPISNHLYFYWYRQILGQKVEFLVSFYNNEISEKSEIFDDQFSVERPDGSNFTLKIRSTKLEDSAMYFCASRGATRASEQYFGPGTRLTVT.

This clonotype was picked up many times. CDR3 amino acids: CASSQVEVYETQYF. The CDR3 DNA is TGCGCCAGCAGCCAGGTGGAGGTCTACGAGACCCAGTACTTC. The chain has TRBV5-1 and TRBJ2-5; D may be TRBD2 (5 bases). Looked up from germline, CDR1 is SGHRS and CDR2 is YFSETQ. The CDR3 has 14 amino acids. Between the trimmed V and J ends, which lost 4 bases and 5 bases, there was a span of 15 bases. Complete variable domain (other parts from reference TRBV5-1 and TRBJ2-5): KAGVTQTPRYLIKTRGQQVTLSCSPISGHRSVSWYQQTPGQGLQFLFEYFSETQRNKGNFPGRFSGRQFSNSRSEMNVSTLELGDSALYLCASSQVEVYETQYFGPGTRLLVL.

This clonotype has at least ten counts. The chain links TRBV12-3 or TRBV12-4 to TRBJ2-1; 8 nucleotides match TRBD2. This CDR3 has 13 amino acids. Losses at the gene ends were 5 bases for V and 10 bases for J; bases not matched to a gene: 7. CDR3 coding DNA: TGTGCCAGCAGTCTCGGACTAGCAGGAGAGCAGTTCTTC. This codes for CASSLGLAGEQFF.

This clonotype was found a few times. The J gene is TRBJ2-4, the V gene TRBV7-8; D is perhaps TRBD1 or TRBD2 (5 bases each). The CDR3 covers 16 residues. Germline V gene sequence: CDR1 SGHVS, CDR2 FQNEAQ. The V and J ends lost 5 bases and 1 base respectively, with 15 bases between them. In DNA form, the CDR3 reads TGTGCCAGCAGCCTACTTCGGTGGGGGGCCAAAAACATTCAGTACTTC. Translating gives CASSLLRWGAKNIQYF.

This clonotype was counted ten times or more. This chain's CDR3 is CSVLAGAKGTGELFF. The CDR3 coding sequence is TGCAGTGTCCTAGCGGGAGCGAAGGGAACCGGGGAGCTGTTTTTT. This chain uses TRBV20-1 with TRBJ2-2; TRBD2 agrees at 10 bases. Germline V CDR1 and CDR2: DFQATT, SNEGSKA (reference sequence). J was trimmed by 5 bases and V by 7 bases; bases with no gene match: 10. This CDR3 contains 15 residues.

This clonotype occurred a few times. V and J are TRBV6-2 or TRBV6-3 and TRBJ1-2; the D gene is possibly TRBD1 (5 bases). The V end lost 10 bases, the J end lost 6 bases, and 15 bases lay between the germline ends. The CDR3 loop spans 12 amino acids. Germline V gene sequence: CDR1 MNHEY, CDR2 SVGEGT. CDR3 sequence reads: CATTGAVHGYTF. The CDR3 DNA is TGTGCCACCACAGGCGCGGTTCATGGCTACACCTTC.

This clonotype showed up many times. The chain employs TRBV14 and TRBJ2-2; TRBD1 matches 7 bases. CDR3 length: 15 amino acids. V lost 2 bases to trimming and J lost 3 bases; unmatched junction nucleotides: 3. The germline V gene encodes CDR1 SGHDN and CDR2 FVKESK. The CDR3 is CASSQPQGYTGELFF. CDR3 DNA: TGTGCCAGCAGCCAACCACAGGGGTACACCGGGGAGCTGTTTTTT. Filled out from reference TRBV14 and TRBJ2-2, the complete variable domain reads EAGVTQFPSHSVIEKGQTVTLRCDPISGHDNLYWYRRVMGKEIKFLLHFVKESKQDESGMPNNRFLAERTGGTYSTLKVQPAELEDSGVYFCASSQPQGYTGELFFGEGSRLTVL.

In this sample, this clonotype turned up many times. Written as DNA, the CDR3 is TGTGCCAGCAGCTTAGGGCGACTAGCGGGCCACGAGCAGTACTTC. This gives the protein CASSLGRLAGHEQYF. The chain couples TRBV7-2 to TRBJ2-7, with 10 bases lining up with TRBD2. The germline V gene encodes CDR1 SGHTA and CDR2 FQGNSA. The ends lost 1 base at V and 5 bases at J; junction bases unmatched: 5. This CDR3 has 15 residues.

This clonotype appeared a few times. The chain employs TRBV19 and TRBJ1-3, with D unresolved. This CDR3 comprises 16 residues. The germline CDR1 and CDR2 sequences are LNHDA and SQIVND (reference sequence). V was trimmed by 4 bases and J by 2 bases, leaving 15 bases between them. Here the CDR3 DNA reads TGTGCCAGTAGTACCGTTCCCTCAGTAGCTGGAAACACCATATATTTT. This sequence encodes CASSTVPSVAGNTIYF. The full variable domain, its missing parts supplied by reference TRBV19 and TRBJ1-3, is DGGITQSPKYLFRKEGQNVTLSCEQNLNHDAMYWYRQDPGQGLRLIYYSQIVNDFQKGDIAEGYSVSREKKESFPLTVTSAQKNPTAFYLCASSTVPSVAGNTIYFGEGSWLTVV.

This rearrangement joins TRBV4-3 to TRBJ2-3, with 7 positions matching TRBD2. With V trimmed by 0 bases and J by 6 bases, 6 bases remained unmatched. Per the germline V gene, CDR1 is LGHNA and CDR2 is YSLEER. The CDR3 contains 15 residues. CDR3 sequence (DNA): TGCGCCAGCAGCCAAGAGTGCGGGAGTGAGGATACGCAGTATTTT. This codes for CASSQECGSEDTQYF.

This clonotype was seen more than once but under ten times. CDR3 DNA: TGTGCCAGTAGTGATTCCTTCATGAACACTGAAGCTTTCTTT. This codes for CASSDSFMNTEAFF. The chain couples TRBV19 to TRBJ1-1; D not certain. The V and J ends lost 5 bases and 0 bases respectively, with 10 bases between them. The CDR3 length is 14 residues. Germline lookup yields CDR1 LNHDA and CDR2 SQIVND (reference sequence).

The V gene is TRBV9, the J gene TRBJ2-7; 10 bases map to TRBD2. V shed 2 bases, J shed 1 base, and the junction held 0 bases outside the gene matches. The CDR3 is 14 amino acids. CDR1 SGDLS and CDR2 YYNGEE come from the germline V gene. The CDR3 DNA follows: TGTGCCAGCAGCGTGACTAGCGGGTCCTACGAGCAGTACTTC. It encodes CASSVTSGSYEQYF.

This clonotype was seen ten or more times. The rearrangement links TRBV20-1 to TRBJ1-3; 8 bases agree with TRBD1. The CDR3 covers 14 residues. The germline V gene has CDR1 DFQATT and CDR2 SNEGSKA (reference sequence). V shed 1 base and J 8 bases; nucleotides not matched to a gene: 7. CDR3 in amino acids: CSARGLGQGDTIYF. The CDR3 bases are TGCAGTGCTAGAGGGCTTGGACAGGGAGACACCATATATTTT.

In its sample, this clonotype was seen a few times. This rearrangement joins TRBV7-2 to TRBJ1-1, with 8 bases fitting TRBD1. There are 16 residues in the CDR3. Germline CDR1 and CDR2: SGHTA and FQGNSA. Germline trimming cut 5 bases from V and 4 bases from J; bases unmatched to any gene: 12. The DNA of the CDR3 is TGTGCCAGCAGCCCAAACGGACAGGGTTGGGCCACTGAAGCTTTCTTT. Translating it yields CASSPNGQGWATEAFF.

This clonotype was counted ten times or more. The rearrangement links TRBV2 to TRBJ1-1; no clear D gene. The germline V gene has CDR1 SNHLY and CDR2 FYNNEI. V lost 3 bases to trimming and J lost 7 bases, with 12 bases between them. This CDR3 spans 13 amino acids. The CDR3 is CASSDVSNIEAFF. Here the CDR3 DNA reads TGTGCCAGCAGTGATGTCAGTAATATTGAAGCTTTCTTT.